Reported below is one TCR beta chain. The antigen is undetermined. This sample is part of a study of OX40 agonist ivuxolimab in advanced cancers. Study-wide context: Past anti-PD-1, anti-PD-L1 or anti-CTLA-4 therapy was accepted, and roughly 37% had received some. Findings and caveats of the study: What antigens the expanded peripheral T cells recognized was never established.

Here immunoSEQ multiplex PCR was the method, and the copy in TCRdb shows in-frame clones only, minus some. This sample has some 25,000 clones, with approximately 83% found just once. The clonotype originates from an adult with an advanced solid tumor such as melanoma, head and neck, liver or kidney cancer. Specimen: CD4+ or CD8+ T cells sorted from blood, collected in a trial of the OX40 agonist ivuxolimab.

CDR3 in amino acids: CASSMRGIYNEQFF. The CDR3 region has the DNA TGTGCCAGTAGTATGCGGGGGATCTACAATGAGCAGTTCTTC. The J gene is TRBJ2-1, the V gene TRBV19, with TRBD2 identical over 7 bases. The CDR3 is made up of 14 amino acids. With 3 bases clipped from V and 3 bases from J, the junction kept 2 bases outside the gene matches. CDR1 is LNHDA, CDR2 SQIVND, per germline (reference sequence).